These 27 T cell receptor beta chains came from one sample sequenced in a study of cytomegalovirus exposure and HLA in healthy donors. The PCR used 60 Vbeta and 13 Jbeta primers. Assay: immunoSEQ multiplex PCR; the TCRdb copy retains only in-frame clones and omits some. The repertoire holds roughly 130,000 clones, with roughly two thirds as singletons. Material: PBMCs. These receptors all come from a man aged 30 to 39 in good health and CMV-seropositive.

There are a few counts of this clone. The chain couples TRBV6-4 to TRBJ2-3; 7 nucleotides line up with TRBD2. From germline, CDR1 is MRHNA and CDR2 SNTAGT. V lost 5 bases and J lost 2; bases outside the gene matches: 7. This CDR3 spans 15 amino acids. The CDR3 reads CASSRSGETTDTQYF. The CDR3 coding sequence is TGTGCCAGCAGTAGGAGCGGGGAGACCACAGATACGCAGTATTTT.

The chain combines TRBV10-3 with TRBJ2-7; 7 bases line up with TRBD1. The germline V gene encodes CDR1 ENHRY and CDR2 SYGVKD. This CDR3 comprises 13 residues. Unmatched junction bases numbered 6, after V lost 6 bases and J lost 4 bases. CDR3 sequence: CAISSGQVYEQYF. The CDR3 DNA is TGTGCCATCAGCTCCGGACAGGTATACGAGCAGTACTTC.

Here the CDR3 reads CASRIPSTGLHGYTF. The CDR3 DNA sequence: TGTGCCAGCAGAATACCGTCGACAGGGCTCCATGGCTACACCTTC. The rearrangement links TRBV28 to TRBJ1-2, with 7 bases fitting TRBD1. The junction had 13 bases not matched to a gene; V was cut back by 6 bases and J by 6 bases. This CDR3 spans 15 amino acids. Germline assignment: CDR1 MDHEN and CDR2 SYDVKM.

The V gene is TRBV10-2, the J gene TRBJ2-7; 9 positions match TRBD1. Unmatched junction bases numbered 15, after V lost 6 bases and J lost 6 bases. The CDR3 runs to 16 residues. CDR1 and CDR2 from the germline V gene are WSHSY and SAAADI. CDR3 protein: CASRSRPGTGYGEQYF. The CDR3 DNA reads as TGCGCCAGCAGATCGAGACCCGGGACAGGGTATGGCGAGCAGTACTTC.

The J gene is TRBJ1-2, the V gene TRBV28; a weak D match, TRBD1 (6 bases). CDR1 and CDR2 from the germline V gene are MDHEN and SYDVKM. Trimming cost V 5 bases and J 2 bases, with 15 bases left between them. This CDR3 spans 15 amino acids. The CDR3 loop reads CASSRNRVWNYGYTF. CDR3 nucleotides: TGTGCCAGCAGTCGAAACAGGGTTTGGAACTATGGCTACACCTTC.

This clone occurred a few times. The chain combines TRBV18 with TRBJ2-7; the match to TRBD1 covers 8 bases. The CDR3 totals 15 residues. The germline V gene encodes CDR1 KGHSH and CDR2 LQKENI. V was pared by 2 bases and J by 0 bases, with 3 bases of the junction left unmatched. The CDR3 spells CASSPTDRVSYEQYF. DNA of the CDR3: TGTGCCAGCTCACCAACGGACAGGGTCTCCTACGAGCAGTACTTC.

This chain links TRBV28 with TRBJ1-2; 8 positions agree with TRBD1. The CDR3 runs 17 residues. Looked up from germline, CDR1 is MDHEN and CDR2 is SYDVKM. Trimming at V came to 5 bases and at J to 2 bases, leaving 13 bases not matched to a gene. The chain's CDR3 is CASSRFSGTGPNYGYTF. As DNA, the CDR3 is TGTGCCAGCAGTCGGTTTTCCGGGACAGGTCCCAACTATGGCTACACCTTC.

This chain links TRBV9 with TRBJ1-3, with D hard to call. The CDR3 loop spans 12 amino acids. Germline assignment: CDR1 SGDLS and CDR2 YYNGEE. Trimming cost V 4 bases and J 2 bases, with 4 bases left between them. CDR3 sequence (DNA): TGTGCCAGCAGCCCTGCTGGAAACACCATATATTTT. Its protein product is CASSPAGNTIYF.

This rearrangement joins TRBV7-6 to TRBJ2-3, with TRBD2 as a possible D gene (5 bases). The V gene lost 3 bases and the J gene lost 0 bases, with 16 bases spanning the gap. The length of the CDR3 is 17 residues. Germline V lookup: CDR1 SGHVS, CDR2 FNYEAQ. DNA of the CDR3: TGTGCCAGCAGCTTTCATAGGGCGGCGGGTAGCACAGATACGCAGTATTTT. Translated, it gives CASSFHRAAGSTDTQYF.

The rearrangement links TRBV7-3 to TRBJ2-1, with 7 bases fitting TRBD2. The CDR3 is made up of 15 amino acids. V lost 5 bases to trimming and J lost 1 base; unmatched junction nucleotides: 5. From germline, CDR1 is SGHTA and CDR2 FQGTGA. The CDR3 here is CASSTLAGSYNEQFF. The CDR3 bases are TGTGCCAGCAGCACCTTAGCGGGTTCCTACAATGAGCAGTTCTTC.

The chain employs TRBV7-8 and TRBJ2-3, with 9 nucleotides matching TRBD2. The germline V gene has CDR1 SGHVS and CDR2 FQNEAQ. The CDR3 is 16 residues long. The V segment lost 4 bases and the J segment 2 bases; nucleotides outside the gene matches: 7. CDR3 in amino acids: CASSSWASGNTDTQYF. The CDR3 DNA sequence: TGTGCCAGCAGCTCCTGGGCTAGCGGGAACACAGATACGCAGTATTTT.

The V gene is TRBV19, the J gene TRBJ1-5, with 7 nucleotides matching TRBD1. The trim removed 3 bases at V and 4 bases at J, leaving 3 bases unmatched. This CDR3 has 14 residues. Germline loops: CDR1 LNHDA, CDR2 SQIVND (reference sequence). CDR3 sequence (DNA): TGTGCCAGTAGTATTTGGGACAGAAATCAGCCCCAGCATTTT. This translates into CASSIWDRNQPQHF. Together with reference TRBV19 and TRBJ1-5, the CDR3 gives the full variable domain: DGGITQSPKYLFRKEGQNVTLSCEQNLNHDAMYWYRQDPGQGLRLIYYSQIVNDFQKGDIAEGYSVSREKKESFPLTVTSAQKNPTAFYLCASSIWDRNQPQHFGDGTRLSIL.

The chain links TRBV29-1 to TRBJ2-6; D possibly corresponds to TRBD1 (6 bases). V was clipped by 6 bases and J by 0 bases, with 15 bases between them. Germline CDR1 SQVTM, CDR2 ANQGSEA. The CDR3 contains 16 residues. The CDR3 DNA follows: TGCAGCGTGGCTAGGGACACCGACTCTGGGGCCAACGTCCTGACTTTC. This encodes CSVARDTDSGANVLTF.

V gene TRBV27 combines with J gene TRBJ1-4; D gene unclear. Per the germline V gene, CDR1 is MNHEY and CDR2 is SMNVEV (reference sequence). V was pared by 1 base and J by 12 bases, with 9 bases between. This CDR3 has 12 residues. CDR3 sequence reads: CASSLYGEELFF. CDR3 bases: TGTGCCAGCAGTTTATACGGGGAGGAACTGTTTTTT.

This clone was counted between two and nine times. The rearrangement joins TRBV5-1 to TRBJ2-1, with TRBD2 matching over 8 bases. After removal of 0 bases from V and 10 bases from J, the junction contained 12 bases not matched to a gene. The CDR3 has 16 residues. Germline CDR1 is SGHRS and CDR2 is YFSETQ. The DNA of the CDR3 is TGCGCCAGCAGCTTGGGGGTAACGGGAGGGCAGGGGGAGCAGTTCTTC. Amino acid sequence: CASSLGVTGGQGEQFF.

The J gene is TRBJ2-1, the V gene TRBV10-1; tentative D call: TRBD1 (5 bases). The germline V and J ends were trimmed by 7 bases and 0 bases, with 31 bases remaining between them. Germline CDR1 reads WNHNN; CDR2 reads SYGVQD (reference sequence). The CDR3 extends over 21 amino acids. The DNA for the CDR3 is TGCGCCAGCACCCTATACGGACATTCCCCTTTACCATCCTTCTCCTACAATGAGCAGTTCTTC. Translated: CASTLYGHSPLPSFSYNEQFF.

In its sample, this clone was seen a few times. V usage is TRBV13 and J usage is TRBJ2-7; TRBD2 matches at 7 bases. Trimming removed 5 bases from V and 5 bases from J; junction bases left unmatched: 18. This CDR3 has 17 amino acids. Germline values: CDR1 PRHDT, CDR2 FYEKMQ (reference sequence). The CDR3 loop reads CASSPGGTHYRSHEQYF. The CDR3 DNA follows: TGTGCCAGCAGCCCCGGGGGGACTCACTACCGGTCCCACGAGCAGTACTTC.

This clone was recorded a few times. J is TRBJ1-5 and V is TRBV2, with TRBD1 matching 12 bases. V lost 5 bases, J lost 6 bases, and 5 bases stayed unmatched. The CDR3 consists of 15 residues. In germline, CDR1 is SNHLY, CDR2 FYNNEI. Here the CDR3 reads CASSPGTGGIQPQHF. CDR3 in DNA: TGTGCCAGCAGTCCCGGGACAGGGGGCATTCAGCCCCAGCATTTT.

This clone was observed a few times. This chain uses TRBV11-2 with TRBJ1-5, with no clear D. The CDR3 loop spans 13 amino acids. Germline CDR1 is SGHAT and CDR2 is FQNNGV. The V end lost 3 bases, the J end lost 5 bases, and 8 bases lay between the germline ends. CDR3 in amino acids: CASSFYSDQPQHF. In DNA form, the CDR3 reads TGTGCCAGCAGCTTTTACAGTGATCAGCCCCAGCATTTT.

The V gene is TRBV7-9, the J gene TRBJ1-5; a possible D gene is TRBD1 (6 bases). This CDR3 region has 13 residues. V was shortened by 9 bases and J by 2 bases, with 11 bases between the two germline ends. Germline V gives CDR1 SEHNR, CDR2 FQNEAQ (reference sequence). The CDR3 bases are TGTGCCAGTGGACAGTCTGGCAATCAGCCCCAGCATTTT. Its translation: CASGQSGNQPQHF.

This clone came up a few times. This chain uses TRBV29-1 with TRBJ2-7; 11 bases fit TRBD1. Per germline, CDR1 SQVTM and CDR2 ANQGSEA. J was trimmed by 5 bases and V by 7 bases; bases with no gene match: 10. The CDR3 loop spans 14 amino acids. CDR3 nucleotide sequence: TGCAGCGCCACCGGGACAGGGGGTTCCCACGAGCAGTACTTC. Amino acid sequence: CSATGTGGSHEQYF.

The chain links TRBV11-3 to TRBJ2-1; D not certain. The CDR3 loop spans 16 amino acids. Germline CDR1 SGHNT, CDR2 YENEEA. The V and J ends lost 5 bases and 5 bases respectively, with 19 bases between them. The CDR3 reads CASSPYPRRANNEQFF. In nucleotides, the CDR3 is TGTGCCAGCAGCCCATACCCGAGGCGAGCTAACAATGAGCAGTTCTTC.

This rearrangement joins TRBV7-3 to TRBJ2-7; 7 nucleotides line up with TRBD1. J gave up 4 bases and V 4 bases, and 4 bases lay outside the gene matches. CDR1 and CDR2 (germline): SGHTA, FQGTGA. This CDR3 has 13 residues. CDR3 in amino acids: CASSSAGGYEQYF. CDR3 nucleotides: TGTGCCAGCAGCTCAGCAGGGGGTTACGAGCAGTACTTC.

The chain is built from TRBV18 and TRBJ2-2; the D is unclear. The V end was cut by 5 bases, the J end by 1 base, with 11 bases between. Germline loops: CDR1 KGHSH, CDR2 LQKENI. This CDR3 is 15 amino acids long. The CDR3 DNA follows: TGTGCCAGCTCATTATCAACAAGGAACACCGGGGAGCTGTTTTTT. Protein sequence: CASSLSTRNTGELFF.

The V and J genes are TRBV7-2 and TRBJ2-3; TRBD1 might be the D (6 bases). This CDR3 region has 14 residues. Trimming shortened V by 5 bases and J by 1 base, and 10 bases separated the two germline ends. Germline lookup yields CDR1 SGHTA and CDR2 FQGNSA. The CDR3 loop reads CASSPGHRTDTQYF. CDR3 DNA sequence: TGTGCCAGCAGCCCGGGACACCGCACAGATACGCAGTATTTT. Together with reference TRBV7-2 and TRBJ2-3, the CDR3 gives the full variable domain: GAGVSQSPSNKVTEKGKDVELRCDPISGHTALYWYRQSLGQGLEFLIYFQGNSAPDKSGLPSDRFSAERTGGSVSTLTIQRTQQEDSAVYLCASSPGHRTDTQYFGPGTRLTVL.

The chain employs TRBV14 and TRBJ2-7, with D maybe TRBD2 (6 bases). Germline CDR1 SGHDN, CDR2 FVKESK. Trimming left V 4 bases short and J 0 bases short, with 16 bases between. The CDR3 has 16 residues. The CDR3 loop reads CASSPLGGLRSYEQYF. The CDR3 DNA reads TGTGCCAGCAGCCCCCTGGGGGGACTGCGCTCCTACGAGCAGTACTTC.

The chain is built from TRBV5-1 and TRBJ2-3, with D unresolved. Per germline, CDR1 SGHRS and CDR2 YFSETQ. V was pared by 7 bases and J by 0 bases, with 12 bases between. This CDR3 comprises 14 residues. Here the CDR3 reads CASAGRSSTDTQYF. The CDR3 DNA reads as TGCGCCAGCGCTGGCAGGTCTAGCACAGATACGCAGTATTTT.